These 10 T cell receptor beta chains came from one sample sequenced in a study of blood T cell repertoires in COVID-19. Measured with immunoSEQ multiplex PCR; TCRdb has only the in-frame clones, and not every one. The sample includes almost 400,000 clones, roughly 90% of them seen just once. The sequencing sample was made of PBMCs or T cells enriched from blood (not recorded which). The receptors derive from a woman aged 25 to 39 with acute COVID-19.

The chain has TRBV7-2 and TRBJ2-3; D may be TRBD2 (7 bases). From germline, CDR1 is SGHTA and CDR2 FQGNSA. V was clipped by 5 bases and J by 4 bases, with 16 bases between them. The CDR3 spans 15 residues. This chain's CDR3 is CASSDRGGSPDTQYF. CDR3 nucleotide sequence: TGTGCCAGCAGCGATAGGGGGGGATCCCCAGATACGCAGTATTTT.

This clone is a singleton in its sample. The chain combines TRBV24-1 with TRBJ1-5, with D uncertain. Deletions cut 4 bases from V and 0 bases from J, with 9 bases between. CDR3 length equals 15 residues. Germline CDR1 KGHDR, CDR2 SFDVKD. The CDR3 DNA sequence: TGTGCCACCAGTGACCCCAGATATAGCAATCAGCCCCAGCATTTT. Protein product: CATSDPRYSNQPQHF.

The V and J genes are TRBV6-5 and TRBJ2-7; 7 bases are shared with TRBD1. The CDR3 totals 13 residues. The germline gives CDR1 MNHEY, CDR2 SVGAGI. The J segment lost 3 bases and the V segment lost 4 bases, leaving 3 bases of the junction unmatched. As DNA, the CDR3 is TGTGCCAGCAGTTGGACAGGAGACTACGAGCAGTACTTC. Protein: CASSWTGDYEQYF.

The V call is TRBV5-1, the J call TRBJ2-3; 7 bases fit TRBD2. CDR3 length equals 16 residues. Germline CDR1 is SGHRS and CDR2 is YFSETQ. Germline trimming cut 1 base from V and 2 bases from J; bases unmatched to any gene: 7. CDR3 in DNA: TGCGCCAGCAGCTTGCAACTAGCGAATCTCACAGATACGCAGTATTTT. This encodes CASSLQLANLTDTQYF.

The chain recombines TRBV28 with TRBJ1-5, with a tentative D call TRBD1 (6 bases). Germline CDR1 MDHEN, CDR2 SYDVKM. The CDR3 covers 13 residues. Trimming took 7 bases from V and 5 from J, leaving 12 bases between them. The DNA for the CDR3 is TGTGCCAGCACACAGGGAATAGATCAGCCCCAGCATTTT. Translating it yields CASTQGIDQPQHF. The entire variable domain, with the rest obtained from reference TRBV28 and TRBJ1-5, is as follows: DVKVTQSSRYLVKRTGEKVFLECVQDMDHENMFWYRQDPGLGLRLIYFSYDVKMKEKGDIPEGYSVSREKKERFSLILESASTNQTSMYLCASTQGIDQPQHFGDGTRLSIL.

This sequence joins TRBV29-1 and TRBJ1-1; weak D call: TRBD1 (5 bases). CDR1 is SQVTM and CDR2 is ANQGSEA in the germline V gene. The CDR3 is made up of 12 amino acids. CDR3 amino acids: CSSNQGNTEAFF. The CDR3 region has the DNA TGCAGTTCCAACCAGGGGAACACTGAAGCTTTCTTT.

The gene calls are TRBV11-2 and TRBJ2-3; TRBD1 agrees at 8 bases. Germline CDR1 and CDR2: SGHAT and FQNNGV. This CDR3 spans 16 amino acids. The ends lost 5 bases at V and 5 bases at J; junction bases unmatched: 12. CDR3 sequence reads: CASSPPRRQGIDTQYF. DNA for the CDR3: TGTGCCAGCAGCCCACCCCGACGACAGGGGATAGATACGCAGTATTTT.

V usage is TRBV19 and J usage is TRBJ2-7; tentative D call: TRBD1 (6 bases). Between the trimmed V and J ends, which lost 1 base and 2 bases, there was a span of 15 bases. Germline V lookup: CDR1 LNHDA, CDR2 SQIVND (reference sequence). The CDR3 is 16 amino acids. CDR3 nucleotide sequence: TGTGCCAGTAGTATAGGAGCAGGGGCCAACACCTACGAGCAGTACTTC. Translated: CASSIGAGANTYEQYF.

The chain joins TRBV5-8 to TRBJ2-7; TRBD2 agrees at 7 bases. The V gene's germline CDR1 is SGHTS and CDR2 YDEGEE. CDR3 length equals 11 residues. Germline trimming cut 7 bases from V and 6 bases from J; bases unmatched to any gene: 4. The CDR3 protein is CASVGRSEQYF. CDR3 DNA sequence: TGTGCCAGCGTCGGGAGGAGCGAGCAGTACTTC.

Here the CDR3 DNA reads TGTGCCAGCAGCCCCGCAGCAGGCTATGGCTACACCTTC. As protein: CASSPAAGYGYTF. This chain joins TRBV7-8 and TRBJ1-2; D unclear. The CDR3 has 13 amino acids. V dropped 5 bases and J dropped 4 bases, with 11 bases sitting between them. Germline V gives CDR1 SGHVS, CDR2 FQNEAQ.